These 14 T cell receptor beta chains came from one sample sequenced in a study of OX40 agonist ivuxolimab in advanced cancers. Measured with immunoSEQ multiplex PCR; TCRdb has only the in-frame clones, and not every one. The repertoire has 98,000 or so clones, more than 85% of them found once; the top ten carry over 0.6%. This specimen consisted of CD4+ or CD8+ T cells sorted from blood, obtained in a trial of the OX40 agonist ivuxolimab. Receptors originate from an adult with an advanced solid tumor such as melanoma, head and neck, liver or kidney cancer.

V is TRBV10-3 and J is TRBJ1-2; 7 positions agree with TRBD1. The junction had 7 bases not matched to a gene; V was cut back by 4 bases and J by 8 bases. The CDR3 contains 13 residues. Germline lookup yields CDR1 ENHRY and CDR2 SYGVKD. The CDR3 loop is CAISGGDSSGYTF. Written as DNA, the CDR3 is TGTGCCATCAGTGGAGGGGACAGTTCGGGCTACACCTTC.

The chain links TRBV10-1 to TRBJ1-6; TRBD1 is a possible D gene (6 bases). The CDR3 consists of 20 residues. V dropped 3 bases and J dropped 9 bases, with 30 bases sitting between them. Germline V gene sequence: CDR1 WNHNN, CDR2 SYGVQD (reference sequence). DNA for the CDR3: TGCGCCAGCAGTGACGACACGATCCAGAGGGGACATCGATCGGGTTCACCCCTCCACTTT. Translation gives CASSDDTIQRGHRSGSPLHF.

This clone was picked up one time. This chain links TRBV21-1 with TRBJ2-6; TRBD1 reflects the table's D call only, with no check against the DNA. TRBV21-1 is marked as a pseudogene. The CDR3 has 14 amino acids. For the CDR3, the DNA is TGTGCCAGCAGACAGACATCTGGGGCCAACGTCCTGACTTTC. This translates into CASRQTSGANVLTF.

This clone has a handful of counts. J is TRBJ1-3 and V is TRBV15, with 7 bases that match TRBD1. The germline V gene encodes CDR1 LNHNV and CDR2 YYDKDF (reference sequence). V lost 4 bases and J lost 1; bases outside the gene matches: 4. The CDR3 consists of 15 residues. The CDR3 spells CATSIRGGSGNTIYF. CDR3 coding DNA: TGTGCCACCAGCATCAGGGGGGGATCTGGAAACACCATATATTTT.

V and J are TRBV19 and TRBJ1-5, with D maybe TRBD1 (5 bases). Germline lookup yields CDR1 LNHDA and CDR2 SQIVND (reference sequence). The V and J ends lost 4 bases and 7 bases respectively, with 17 bases between them. CDR3 size: 15 residues. For the CDR3, the DNA is TGTGCCAGTAGTACCGGGACTTCCAAGGGACAGCCCCAGCATTTT. Its translation: CASSTGTSKGQPQHF.

CDR3 residues: CASSSGQGSRETQYF. The CDR3 DNA is TGTGCCAGCAGCTCCGGACAGGGGTCAAGAGAGACCCAGTACTTC. V gene TRBV7-6 combines with J gene TRBJ2-5; the match to TRBD1 covers 9 bases. V lost 4 bases and J lost 4; bases outside the gene matches: 7. Germline assignment: CDR1 SGHVS and CDR2 FNYEAQ. The CDR3 contains 15 residues.

The chain is built from TRBV19 and TRBJ2-3, with 8 nucleotides matching TRBD2. The trim removed 1 base at V and 1 base at J, leaving 7 bases unmatched. This CDR3 spans 17 amino acids. Germline CDR1 reads LNHDA; CDR2 reads SQIVND (reference sequence). The CDR3 bases are TGTGCCAGTAGTATAGGGGCTAGCGGGCCGCGCACAGATACGCAGTATTTT. Its translation is CASSIGASGPRTDTQYF.

The chain combines TRBV7-9 with TRBJ1-3; D remains ambiguous. The CDR3 has 12 residues. Germline CDR1 and CDR2: SEHNR and FQNEAQ (reference sequence). Deletions cut 7 bases from V and 9 bases from J, with 13 bases between. CDR3 coding DNA: TGTGCCAGCACCCAAGAAGGAGTCACCATATATTTT. This encodes CASTQEGVTIYF.

The V gene is TRBV30, the J gene TRBJ2-5, with 12 bases matching TRBD2. V was clipped by 0 bases and J by 4 bases; unmatched bases: 3. This CDR3 has 15 residues. Germline lookup yields CDR1 GTSNPN and CDR2 SVGIG (reference sequence). The CDR3 reads CAWSVQLAGGETQYF. The CDR3 DNA reads TGTGCCTGGAGTGTACAACTAGCGGGGGGAGAGACCCAGTACTTC.

The V and J genes are TRBV2 and TRBJ1-3; D is uncertain. The ends were cut back, 9 bases at V and 1 base at J, with 7 bases in the middle. Germline CDR1 SNHLY, CDR2 FYNNEI. The CDR3 is 12 amino acids. CDR3 DNA sequence: TGTGCCAGACGAGAATCTGGAAACACCATATATTTT. Translation: CARRESGNTIYF.

The V and J genes are TRBV11-2 and TRBJ2-7, with D perhaps TRBD1 (5 bases). CDR3 size: 14 residues. The V and J ends lost 5 bases and 1 base respectively, with 12 bases between them. Germline V lookup: CDR1 SGHAT, CDR2 FQNNGV. CDR3 DNA: TGTGCCAGCAGCCCCTTGACAGCATCCTACGAGCAGTACTTC. As protein: CASSPLTASYEQYF. The full variable domain, in which reference TRBV11-2 and TRBJ2-7 provide the parts outside the CDR3, is EAGVAQSPRYKIIEKRQSVAFWCNPISGHATLYWYQQILGQGPKLLIQFQNNGVVDDSQLPKDRFSAERLKGVDSTLKIQPAKLEDSAVYLCASSPLTASYEQYFGPGTRLTVT.

The chain combines TRBV6-5 with TRBJ1-3; 7 bases match TRBD1. Germline CDR1 MNHEY, CDR2 SVGAGI. V shed 6 bases, J shed 0 bases, and the junction held 5 bases outside the gene matches. The CDR3 covers 15 residues. The CDR3 nucleotides are TGTGCCAGCAGGTCCTACAGGGGCTCTGGAAACACCATATATTTT. It specifies CASRSYRGSGNTIYF.

A remark on this clone: At one of its ends the junction is not consistent with the germline gene, which may arise from a read error. The chain joins TRBV6-5 to TRBJ2-7, with TRBD2 identical over 9 bases. The germline CDR1 and CDR2 sequences are MNHEY and SVGAGI. The CDR3 contains 13 residues. CDR3 protein: CASSYSTGTSSLF. The CDR3 DNA reads as TGTGCCAGCAGTTACTCGACGGGGACTAGCAGTTTATTC.

V and J are TRBV6-6 and TRBJ2-7; the D gene could be TRBD1 or TRBD2 (5 bases each). Trimming shortened V by 6 bases and J by 3 bases, and 12 bases separated the two germline ends. CDR3 size: 13 residues. CDR1 is MNHNY, CDR2 SVGAGI, per germline (reference sequence). CDR3 in DNA: TGTGCCAGCAGCCGGGACCGACTCTACGAGCAGTACTTC. It encodes CASSRDRLYEQYF.